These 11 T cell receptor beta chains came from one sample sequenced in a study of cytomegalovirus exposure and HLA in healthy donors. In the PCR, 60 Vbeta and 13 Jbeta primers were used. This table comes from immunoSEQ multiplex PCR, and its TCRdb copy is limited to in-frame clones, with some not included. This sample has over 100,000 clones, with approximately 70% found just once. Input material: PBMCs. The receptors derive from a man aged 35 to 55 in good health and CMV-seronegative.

CDR3 sequence reads: CASSLGLAPGSTDTQYF. DNA for the CDR3: TGTGCCAGCAGCTTAGGACTAGCGCCTGGGAGCACAGATACGCAGTATTTT. The V and J genes are TRBV7-2 and TRBJ2-3; 8 positions match TRBD2. Germline loops: CDR1 SGHTA, CDR2 FQGNSA. Trimming took 1 base from V and 0 from J; bases not matched to a gene: 6. The CDR3 totals 17 residues.

DNA for the CDR3: TGTGCCAGCAGCTTAGGGGGACAGGGGCTGGATGAGCAGTTCTTC. Translating gives CASSLGGQGLDEQFF. The J gene is TRBJ2-1, the V gene TRBV7-9; 10 nucleotides line up with TRBD1. The CDR3 length is 15 residues. CDR1 is SEHNR and CDR2 is FQNEAQ in the germline V gene (reference sequence). Trimming took 1 base from V and 8 from J; bases not matched to a gene: 5.

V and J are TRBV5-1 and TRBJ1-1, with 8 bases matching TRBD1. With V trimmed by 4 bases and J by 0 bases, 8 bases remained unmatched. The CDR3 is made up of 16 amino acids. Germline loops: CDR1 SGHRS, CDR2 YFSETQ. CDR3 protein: CASSPGQALMNTEAFF. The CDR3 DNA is TGCGCCAGCAGCCCGGGACAGGCCCTAATGAACACTGAAGCTTTCTTT.

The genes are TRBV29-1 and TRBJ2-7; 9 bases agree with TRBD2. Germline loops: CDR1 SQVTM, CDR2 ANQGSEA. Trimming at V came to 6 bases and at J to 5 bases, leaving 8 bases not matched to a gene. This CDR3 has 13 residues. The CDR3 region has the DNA TGCAGCGTCCCAGCGGGGGGCCGGGACGAGCAGTACTTC. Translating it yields CSVPAGGRDEQYF.

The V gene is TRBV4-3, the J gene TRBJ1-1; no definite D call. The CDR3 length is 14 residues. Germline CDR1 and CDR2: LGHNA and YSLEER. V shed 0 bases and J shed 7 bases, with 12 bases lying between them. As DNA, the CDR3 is TGCGCCAGCAGCCAAGATTACCGCGTAAGTGAAGCTTTCTTT. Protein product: CASSQDYRVSEAFF.

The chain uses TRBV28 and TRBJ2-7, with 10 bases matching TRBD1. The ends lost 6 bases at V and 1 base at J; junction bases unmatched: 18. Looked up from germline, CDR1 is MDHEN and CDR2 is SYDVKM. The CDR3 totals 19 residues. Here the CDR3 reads CASSRSRIYDRGRSYEQYF. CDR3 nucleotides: TGTGCCAGCAGCCGCTCCCGTATTTATGACAGGGGGCGGTCCTACGAGCAGTACTTC.

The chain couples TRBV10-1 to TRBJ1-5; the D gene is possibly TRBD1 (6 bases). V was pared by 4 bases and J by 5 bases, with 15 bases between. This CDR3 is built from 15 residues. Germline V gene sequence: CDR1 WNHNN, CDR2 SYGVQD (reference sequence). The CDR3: CASSVLGGVDQPQHF. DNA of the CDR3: TGCGCCAGCAGTGTTCTAGGGGGAGTTGATCAGCCCCAGCATTTT.

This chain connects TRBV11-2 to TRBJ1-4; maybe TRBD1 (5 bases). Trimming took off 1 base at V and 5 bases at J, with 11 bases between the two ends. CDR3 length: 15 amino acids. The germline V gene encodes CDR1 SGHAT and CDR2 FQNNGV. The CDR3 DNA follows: TGTGCCAGCAGCTTAGTGGGGGGTACAAATGAAAAACTGTTTTTT. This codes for CASSLVGGTNEKLFF.

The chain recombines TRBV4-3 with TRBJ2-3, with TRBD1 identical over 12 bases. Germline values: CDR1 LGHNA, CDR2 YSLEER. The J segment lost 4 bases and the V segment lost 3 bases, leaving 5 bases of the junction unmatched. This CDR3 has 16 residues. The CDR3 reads CASSQWDRGLSDTQYF. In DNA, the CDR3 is TGCGCCAGCAGCCAGTGGGACAGGGGGCTTTCAGATACGCAGTATTTT.

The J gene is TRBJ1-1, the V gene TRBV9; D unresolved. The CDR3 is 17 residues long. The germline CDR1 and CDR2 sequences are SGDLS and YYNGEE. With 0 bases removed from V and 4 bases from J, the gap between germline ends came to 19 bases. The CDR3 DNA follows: TGTGCCAGCAGCGTAGGCCCCGGGGAAGGGTGGGTCACTGAAGCTTTCTTT. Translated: CASSVGPGEGWVTEAFF.

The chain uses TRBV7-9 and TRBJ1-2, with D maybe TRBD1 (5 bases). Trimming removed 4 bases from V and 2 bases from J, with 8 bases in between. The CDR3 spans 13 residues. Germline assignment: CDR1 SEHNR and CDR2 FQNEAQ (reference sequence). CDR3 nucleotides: TGTGCCAGCAGCTCCGGACAAAACTATGGCTACACCTTC. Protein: CASSSGQNYGYTF.